This TCR beta chain was identified during a study of Ad26.COV2.S vaccination and SARS-CoV-2 variants. The wider study: Donor joined the COV1001 Ad26.COV2.S trial arm. The study gave Ad26.COV2.S intramuscularly, once or twice 56 days apart.

Stated treatment: about 20 received Ad26.COV2.S at low or high dose, single or two shots; 5 received placebo; per-sample allocation not given. Collection of the samples took place on day 63 after the first injection of vaccine or placebo. An adult aged 18-55 years in Boston served as the donor. Here immunoSEQ multiplex PCR was the method, and the copy in TCRdb shows in-frame clones only, minus some. The profile shows hundreds of thousands of clones, roughly nine tenths of them singletons. Germline V lookup: CDR1 SGHNT, CDR2 YENEEA. The ends lost 2 bases at V and 4 bases at J; junction bases unmatched: 6. This CDR3 comprises 17 residues.

The sequenced sample was peripheral blood, obtained in a trial of Ad26.COV2.S vaccine versus placebo. This receptor was taken from a person aged 18 to 65 who received the Ad26.COV2.S COVID-19 vaccine or a placebo. This chain joins TRBV11-3 and TRBJ2-2; 11 positions agree with TRBD1. The CDR3 loop is CASSLPPGTGGTGELFF. The CDR3 region has the DNA TGTGCCAGCAGCTTACCCCCCGGGACAGGGGGCACCGGGGAGCTGTTTTTT. The variable domain in full, with the rest retrieved from reference TRBV11-3 and TRBJ2-2, is EAGVVQSPRYKIIEKKQPVAFWCNPISGHNTLYWYLQNLGQGPELLIRYENEEAVDDSQLPKDRFSAERLKGVDSTLKIQPAELGDSAVYLCASSLPPGTGGTGELFFGEGSRLTVL.